This is a list of T cell receptor beta chains from one sample in a study of OX40 agonist ivuxolimab in advanced cancers. The method was immunoSEQ multiplex PCR; TCRdb's version includes in-frame clones alone and lacks a portion of them. The data hold some 96,000 clones, with about 88% observed a single time. The specimen comprised CD4+ or CD8+ T cells sorted from blood, sampled in a trial of the OX40 agonist ivuxolimab. These receptors originate from an adult with an advanced solid tumor such as melanoma, head and neck, liver or kidney cancer. The CDR3 runs from the conserved cysteine through the conserved F or W. D genes are given only for firm matches.

TRBV7-9	14	NA	TRBJ1-6	CASSLGRGNSPLHF
TRBV30	15	TRBD1	TRBJ1-6	CAWSVGQGAASPLHF
TRBV30	13	NA	TRBJ2-7	CAWSVLLAGEQYF
TRBV9	15	NA	TRBJ2-1	CASSPTGSRNNEQFF
TRBV7-6	12	TRBD1	TRBJ1-5	CASSFSGGPQHF
TRBV5-1	13	NA	TRBJ1-1	CASSKEAVTEAFF
TRBV10-3	13	NA	TRBJ2-5	CAIRGTVQETQYF
TRBV5-1	16	NA	TRBJ2-2	CASSPETSFGNGELFF
TRBV14	16	NA	TRBJ1-3	CASSQGMRSSGNTIYF
TRBV29-1	14	TRBD1	TRBJ2-5	CSVVQGALGETQYF
TRBV7-9	15	NA	TRBJ2-5	CASSSLVGPQETQYF
TRBV6-1	15	TRBD2	TRBJ2-2	CASSGFSGGAGELFF
TRBV6-1	15	TRBD2	TRBJ2-1	CASSESGGSYNEQFF
TRBV19	15	NA	TRBJ2-5	CASSTVSTGRETQYF
TRBV30	16	TRBD1	TRBJ1-2	CAWTQVRGLSNYGYTF
TRBV15	15	TRBD2	TRBJ2-1	CATSRRFDQLAEQFF
TRBV6-6	13	NA	TRBJ1-5	CASSSQGGQPQHF
TRBV11-2	14	NA	TRBJ2-7	CASSHIGNSYEQYF
TRBV27	15	TRBD1	TRBJ1-6	CASSPRQGSNSPLHF
TRBV6-5	15	TRBD1	TRBJ2-2	CASNRAGGNIGELFF
TRBV11-2	15	NA	TRBJ2-1	CASSLDLSSYNEQFF
TRBV27	15	TRBD1	TRBJ1-6	CASSQTGGYNSPLHF
TRBV19	15	TRBD2	TRBJ2-3	CATRRTSGVTDTQYF
TRBV29-1	14	TRBD1	TRBJ1-5	CSVGGQGSNQPQHF
TRBV6-1	13	NA	TRBJ2-3	CASDRGRLHTQYF
TRBV13	14	NA	TRBJ2-2	CASSKKANTGELFF
TRBV10-3	18	TRBD1	TRBJ2-6	CAIQGEGQGVSGANVLTF
TRBV5-4	14	NA	TRBJ2-7	CASSPQGQLYEQYF
TRBV10-3	14	NA	TRBJ2-6	CAIRFDSGANVLTF
TRBV5-1	20	TRBD1	TRBJ2-6	CASSLAGPGQGAMGANVLTF
TRBV5-8	11	NA	TRBJ1-3	CASTRTHTIYF
TRBV30	12	NA	TRBJ2-7	CAWSHSSYEQYF
TRBV30	12	NA	TRBJ1-1	CAWSTEKGRAFF
TRBV2	13	TRBD1	TRBJ2-2	CATKTGVDGELFF
TRBV5-1	20	NA	TRBJ1-4	CASSLEGPRGASSSGEKLFF
TRBV6-5	14	NA	TRBJ1-2	CASSFQGPYYGYTF
TRBV19	14	TRBD1	TRBJ2-2	CASSTQGAPGELFF
TRBV5-1	13	NA	TRBJ2-2	CASSPKTTGELFF
TRBV14	14	NA	TRBJ2-2	CASSHRTPFRELFF
TRBV9	16	TRBD2	TRBJ2-3	CASSVRAGDSTDTQYF
TRBV6-1	16	TRBD1	TRBJ1-1	CASSARDRLMNTEAFF
TRBV5-1	18	TRBD2	TRBJ2-1	CASSDKTSGAASYNEQFF